This paragraph reports one TCR beta chain. Germline V gives CDR1 SGHNT, CDR2 YYREEE (reference sequence). This CDR3 is 17 amino acids long. V lost 3 bases to trimming and J lost 2 bases, with 19 bases between them. Authors' analysis steps: Amplification from reference gene primers served as the basis for estimated nucleated cell counts. Clones were read by immunoSEQ multiplex PCR, and TCRdb kept only the in-frame ones, dropping some. D and trimming were read from the DNA, whereas the V and J calls and clone size are those reported in that table. Here the sample spans roughly 150,000 clones, 70% to 90% being singletons. These data belong to a study of blood T cell repertoires in COVID-19. Overall study: Researchers got acute and convalescent COVID-19 samples from the United States, Italy and Spain.

J is TRBJ2-3 and V is TRBV5-4; D is possibly TRBD2 (6 bases). Sequencing was performed on peripheral blood. The sequence was obtained from a human donor in a cohort sampled during active COVID-19. The DNA for the CDR3 is TGTGCCAGCAGCTCGAGTCGCGGGGCCCGGAACACAGATACGCAGTATTTT. This sequence encodes CASSSSRGARNTDTQYF.